This TCR beta chain originates from a study of blood T cell repertoires in COVID-19. Background on the study: The United States, Italy and Spain were the sources of the acute and convalescent COVID-19 samples. The cDNA or gDNA used as material had been derived from T cells, B-cell-depleted T cells, or PBMCs.

In the study's own analysis: Amplification of reference gene primers provided the estimated nucleated cell counts. Assay used: immunoSEQ multiplex PCR; TCRdb lists only in-frame clones, some missing. Clonal size and the V and J genes are those of that table, whereas D and trimming came from the DNA. The sample consists of about 25,000 clones, 88% of them appearing once. CDR1 is SGHNT and CDR2 is YENEEA in the germline V gene. The ends lost 8 bases at V and 3 bases at J; junction bases unmatched: 7. The CDR3 runs 14 residues. This chain links TRBV11-3 with TRBJ2-1, with 7 bases aligning to TRBD1. The sample consisted of peripheral blood. The sequence was obtained from a man aged 65-85 years in a cohort sampled during active COVID-19. CDR3 in amino acids: CASSQGDHYNEQFF. The CDR3 DNA reads as TGTGCCAGCTCCCAGGGGGATCACTACAATGAGCAGTTCTTC.